A single TCR beta chain is shown here with its context. The antigen remains unidentified. With 60 Vbeta and 13 Jbeta primers, the PCR was carried out. Generated by immunoSEQ multiplex PCR, the TCRdb table keeps only in-frame clones and is missing some. With 30,000 to 35,000 clones in the sample, the ten largest clones hold around 3.5%. The CDR3 is 14 residues long. Deletions cut 5 bases from V and 5 bases from J, with 18 bases between. Germline CDR1 and CDR2: GTSNPN and SVGIG (reference sequence). This entry comes from a study of cytomegalovirus exposure and HLA in healthy donors. Findings and limits, study-wide: Later analysis suggested links between common viral pathogens and several top significant clusters. It was only CMV serostatus that was available as immune exposure information. The later analysis indicated that the majority of CMV-associated TCR beta chains appeared HLA-restricted.

The clonotype originates from a woman in her thirties or forties in good health and CMV-seropositive. Sequenced input: PBMCs. The rearrangement joins TRBV30 to TRBJ2-5; D possibly corresponds to TRBD2 (6 bases). The CDR3 nucleotides are TGTGCCTGGCAACGCGGGGATGGTGGGGAGACCCAGTACTTC. Amino acids: CAWQRGDGGETQYF.